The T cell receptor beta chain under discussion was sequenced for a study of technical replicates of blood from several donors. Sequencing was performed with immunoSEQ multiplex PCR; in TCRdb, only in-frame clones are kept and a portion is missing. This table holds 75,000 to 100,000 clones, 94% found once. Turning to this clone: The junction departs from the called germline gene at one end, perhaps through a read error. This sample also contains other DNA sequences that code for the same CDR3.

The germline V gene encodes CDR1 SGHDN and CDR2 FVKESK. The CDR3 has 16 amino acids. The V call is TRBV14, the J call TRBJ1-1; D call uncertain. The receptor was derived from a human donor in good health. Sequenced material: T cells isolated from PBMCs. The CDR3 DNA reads TGTGCCAGCAGCCAAGAACCGGGTTGGATGAACACTGAGGCTTTCTTT. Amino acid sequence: CASSQEPGWMNTEAFF.